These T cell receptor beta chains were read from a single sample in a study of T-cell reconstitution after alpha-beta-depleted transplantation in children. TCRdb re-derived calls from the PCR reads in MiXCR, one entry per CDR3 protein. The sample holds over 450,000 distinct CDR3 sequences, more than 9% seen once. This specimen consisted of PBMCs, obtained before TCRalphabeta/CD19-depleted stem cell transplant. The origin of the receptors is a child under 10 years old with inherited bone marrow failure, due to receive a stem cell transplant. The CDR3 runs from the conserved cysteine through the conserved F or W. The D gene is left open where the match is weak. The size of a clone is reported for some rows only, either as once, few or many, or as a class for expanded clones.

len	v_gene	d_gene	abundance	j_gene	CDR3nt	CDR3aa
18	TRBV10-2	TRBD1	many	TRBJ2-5	TGCGCCAGCAGTGAGATGGGGGTGCCAGGGGGCTGGGGAGAGACCCAGTACTTC	CASSEMGVPGGWGETQYF
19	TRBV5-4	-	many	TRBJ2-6	TGTGCCAGCAGCTTTAGGTACGACAGGACCTACTCTGGGGCCAACGTCCTGACTTTC	CASSFRYDRTYSGANVLTF
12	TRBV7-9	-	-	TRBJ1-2	TGTGCCAGCAGCTTAGCGACAGATGGCTACACCTTC	CASSLATDGYTF
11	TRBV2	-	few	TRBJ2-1	TGTGCCAGCAGTGAAGTGGGGGGGCAGTTCTTC	CASSEVGGQFF
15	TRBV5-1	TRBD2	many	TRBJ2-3	TGCGCCAGCAGCTTGTTCCTAGCGGGAACAGATACGCAGTATTTT	CASSLFLAGTDTQYF
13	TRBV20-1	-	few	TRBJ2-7	TGCAGTGCTAGATTATCAGGTTTTGCCGAGCAGTACTTC	CSARLSGFAEQYF
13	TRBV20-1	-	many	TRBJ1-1	TGCAGTGCTAGAGAGGGGCCGGGCACTGAAGCTTTCTTT	CSAREGPGTEAFF
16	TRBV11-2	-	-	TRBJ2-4	TGTGCCAGCAGCGTGGCCGTCCGGACAGCCAAAAACATTCAGTACTTC	CASSVAVRTAKNIQYF
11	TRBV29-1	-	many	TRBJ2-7	TGCAGCGGGGCCAGGGGATACGAGCAGTACTTC	CSGARGYEQYF
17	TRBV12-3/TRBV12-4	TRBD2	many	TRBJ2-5	TGTGCCAGCAGGGGTACTACGGGACTAGCGGGACCTGAGACCCAGTACTTC	CASRGTTGLAGPETQYF
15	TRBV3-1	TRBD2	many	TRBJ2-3	TGTGCCAGCAGCCAGAGCGGGAGTCGTACAGATACGCAGTATTTT	CASSQSGSRTDTQYF
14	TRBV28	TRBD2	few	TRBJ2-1	TGTGCCTCGGGCGGGGGGGGGTTCGGGAATGAGCAGTTCTTC	CASGGGGFGNEQFF
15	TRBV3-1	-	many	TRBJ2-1	TGTGCCAGCAGCCAAGAGGGTTTTTCCTACAATGAGCAGTTCTTC	CASSQEGFSYNEQFF
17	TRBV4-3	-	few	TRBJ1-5	TGCGCCAGCAGCCAAGAGGTGGTTGGGGGTGGCAATCAGCCCCAGCATTTT	CASSQEVVGGGNQPQHF
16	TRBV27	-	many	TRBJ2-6	TGTGCCAGCAGTTTATATGACACTTCTGGGGCCAACGTCCTGACTTTC	CASSLYDTSGANVLTF
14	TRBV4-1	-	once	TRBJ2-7	TGCGCCAGCAGCCAAGGGCTGAGGGGCTACGAGCAGCACTTC	CASSQGLRGYEQHF
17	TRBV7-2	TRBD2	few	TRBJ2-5	TGTGCCAGCAGCTTAGGGAGAACTAGCGGGAGTTCAGAGACCCAGTACTTC	CASSLGRTSGSSETQYF
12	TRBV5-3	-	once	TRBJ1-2	TGTGCCATGAGCCCCGGGAGGCTTGGCTACACCTTC	CAMSPGRLGYTF
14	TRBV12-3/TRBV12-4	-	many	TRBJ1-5	TGTGCCAGCAGTTTCATCGGGGGAGATCAGCCCCAGCATTTT	CASSFIGGDQPQHF
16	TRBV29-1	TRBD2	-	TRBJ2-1	TGCAGCGTTTGGACTAGCGGGAGGGTAATCTACAATGAGCAGTTCTTC	CSVWTSGRVIYNEQFF
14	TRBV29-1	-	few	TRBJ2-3	TGCAGCGTTGAGGTTAGCGCGAGCACAGATACGCAGTATTTT	CSVEVSASTDTQYF
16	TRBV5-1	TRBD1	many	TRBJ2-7	TGCGCCAGCAGCTTTGCGTCCCCGGGACAGGGTTACGAGCAGTACTTC	CASSFASPGQGYEQYF
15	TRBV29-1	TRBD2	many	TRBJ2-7	TGCAGCGTTTCCTCGCCAGCGGGAATCTCCTACGAGCAGTACTTC	CSVSSPAGISYEQYF
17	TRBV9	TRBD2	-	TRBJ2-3	TGTGCCAGCAGCCGGACGGGGCGGGAGCTGGGTCCAGATACGCAGTATTTT	CASSRTGRELGPDTQYF
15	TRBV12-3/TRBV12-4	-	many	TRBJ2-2	TGTGCCAGCAGTCGGCCGGGACACCGAACCGGGGAGCTGTTTTTT	CASSRPGHRTGELFF
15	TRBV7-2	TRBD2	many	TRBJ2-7	TGTGCCAGCAGCGTTAGCGGGAGTATTATGAACGAGCAGTACTTC	CASSVSGSIMNEQYF
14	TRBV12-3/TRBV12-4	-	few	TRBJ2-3	TGTGCCAGCAGCCTCGACCCGCGCACAGATACGCAGTATTTT	CASSLDPRTDTQYF
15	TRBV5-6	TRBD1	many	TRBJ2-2	TGTGCCAGCAGCACGACAGGGCCCAACACCGGGGAGCTGTTTTTT	CASSTTGPNTGELFF
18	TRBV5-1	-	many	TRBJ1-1	TGCGCCAGCAGCCCTTCGGGGAGGGGAACCTTCATGAACACTGAAGCTTTCTTT	CASSPSGRGTFMNTEAFF
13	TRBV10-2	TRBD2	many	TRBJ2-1	TGCGCCAGCAGTGAGCGGGGGGACAATGAGCAGTTCTTC	CASSERGDNEQFF
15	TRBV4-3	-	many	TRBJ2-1	TGCGCCAGCAGCCAAGATCGGGGGAATCAAAATGAGCAGTTCTTC	CASSQDRGNQNEQFF
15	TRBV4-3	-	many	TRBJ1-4	TGCGCCAGCAGCCCCTGGGGGCAGGGGCCGGAAAAACTGTTTTTT	CASSPWGQGPEKLFF
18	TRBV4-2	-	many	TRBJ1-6	TGTGCCAGCAGCCAAGATCCCACAGTAGCCTCCTATAATTCACCCCTCCACTTT	CASSQDPTVASYNSPLHF
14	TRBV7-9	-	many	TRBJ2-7	TGTGCCAGCAGCTCTTCACTGACCCGGTACGAGCAGTACTTC	CASSSSLTRYEQYF